Listed below are T cell receptor beta chains from one sample, sequenced in a study of blood T cell repertoires in COVID-19. TCRdb keeps only in-frame clones here, not all; method: immunoSEQ multiplex PCR. The sample shows about 75,000 clones, around 89% of them seen only once. Sequencing was performed on peripheral blood. The source is a human donor in a cohort sampled during active COVID-19. Each CDR3 is given with its conserved first and last residue. D genes are given only for firm matches. Only some rows state a clone size, as once, few, many or a class for expanded clones.

TRBD2 | many | TRBJ2-7 | TRBV6-6 | TGTGCCAGCCGAGATCGGGAGGCTGGGTTGTACGAGCAGTACTTC | CASRDREAGLYEQYF
NA | NA | TRBJ1-4 | TRBV14 | TGTGCCAGCAGCCACGGTAATGAAAAACTGTTTTTT | CASSHGNEKLFF
TRBD1 | NA | TRBJ1-4 | TRBV9 | TGTGCCAGCAGCCCGGGACAGGGATGGAGTGAAAAACTGTTTTTT | CASSPGQGWSEKLFF
NA | once | TRBJ1-6 | TRBV6-2/TRBV6-3 | TGTGCCAGCAGTTACGGTCGGTCTCGGGGACCCCTCCACTTT | CASSYGRSRGPLHF
TRBD2 | NA | TRBJ2-6 | TRBV19 | TGTGCCAGTAGTATAGGGACACCGGGACTAGCGGGAGGGCCTGGGGCCAACGTCCTGACTTTC | CASSIGTPGLAGGPGANVLTF
NA | NA | TRBJ1-1 | TRBV10-3 | TGTGCCATCAAGAGACAGGTAGGGGTGAACACTGAAGCTTTCTTT | CAIKRQVGVNTEAFF
NA | medium-sized | TRBJ2-3 | TRBV7-2 | TGTGCCAGCAGCTTAGGAGGCGCGGCAGATACGCAGTATTTT | CASSLGGAADTQYF
TRBD1 | NA | TRBJ2-1 | TRBV6-5 | TGTGCCAGCAGACCTCGGGACAGAGGGGTCAATGAGCAGTTCTTC | CASRPRDRGVNEQFF
NA | NA | TRBJ1-2 | TRBV19 | TGTGCCAGTAGTATAAGGACGGAGGACTATGGCTACACCTTC | CASSIRTEDYGYTF
NA | NA | TRBJ2-1 | TRBV11-2 | TGTGCCAGCAGCTTAGTCCGCTCCTACAATGAGCAGTTCTTC | CASSLVRSYNEQFF
TRBD2 | NA | TRBJ2-1 | TRBV13 | TGTGCCAGCAGCTGGGGAGGTCGGACTAGCGGGAGGGGTAGCTCCTACAATGAGCAGTTCTTC | CASSWGGRTSGRGSSYNEQFF
TRBD2 | NA | TRBJ2-7 | TRBV5-6 | TGTGCCAGCAGCTTTACTAGCGGGAGTGGAGGCTCCTACGAGCAGTACTTC | CASSFTSGSGGSYEQYF
NA | once | TRBJ2-3 | TRBV7-8 | TGTGCCAGCAGCTTAGGCGGTACTAGCACAGATACGCAGTATTTT | CASSLGGTSTDTQYF
NA | NA | TRBJ2-7 | TRBV2 | TGTGCCAGCTTAGAGACCTACGAGCAGTACTTC | CASLETYEQYF
NA | NA | TRBJ1-2 | TRBV7-9 | TGTGCCAGCAGCCCGCGCGGCAGCCTCGAGGGCTACACCTTC | CASSPRGSLEGYTF
NA | NA | TRBJ1-4 | TRBV6-2/TRBV6-3 | TGTGCCAGCAGTTACGGTCCGGGTACTCGGCTGTTTTTT | CASSYGPGTRLFF
TRBD1 | NA | TRBJ1-2 | TRBV11-2 | TGTGCCAGCAGCGACAGGGTGGGCGGCTACACCTTC | CASSDRVGGYTF
TRBD1 | NA | TRBJ2-7 | TRBV5-1 | TGCGCCAGCAGCCATGGGACAGGGGTCTACGAGCAGTACTTC | CASSHGTGVYEQYF
NA | NA | TRBJ2-2 | TRBV5-1 | TGCGCCAGCAGCTTCACGGGATCCGGGGAGCTGTTTTTT | CASSFTGSGELFF
TRBD1 | NA | TRBJ1-5 | TRBV28 | TGTGCCAGCAGTTTGGACAGGGGGCGAAAGCCCCAGCATTTT | CASSLDRGRKPQHF
NA | NA | TRBJ1-1 | TRBV11-3 | TGTGCCAGCAGCTTAGGGTCAGGTAAAGCTTTCTTT | CASSLGSGKAFF
NA | NA | TRBJ2-1 | TRBV3-1/TRBV3-2 | TGTGCCAGCAGCCAAAGAGCTTACAATGAGCAGTTCTTC | CASSQRAYNEQFF
NA | NA | TRBJ1-1 | TRBV6-4 | TGTGCCAGCAGATTGCGGGGCTCTGAAGCTTTCTTT | CASRLRGSEAFF
NA | NA | TRBJ2-5 | TRBV7-2 | TGTGCCAGCAGCTTAGGACACTGGGAGACCCAGTACTTC | CASSLGHWETQYF
TRBD1 | NA | TRBJ1-6 | TRBV11-2 | TGTGCCAGCAGCGCCACCACCGGGACAGGAATTAATTCACCCCTCCACTTT | CASSATTGTGINSPLHF
NA | NA | TRBJ1-1 | TRBV2 | TGTGCCAGCAGGGCAGGGGCGCAAGGTGAAGCTTTCTTT | CASRAGAQGEAFF
TRBD2 | NA | TRBJ2-3 | TRBV28 | TGTGCCAGCAGTTTACGGGCGGGAGAGAGGTATTTT | CASSLRAGERYF
NA | NA | TRBJ1-4 | TRBV9 | TGTGCCAGCAGCGTATCCCAGGGCGCCTATAATGAAAAACTGTTTTTT | CASSVSQGAYNEKLFF
TRBD2 | NA | TRBJ2-2 | TRBV7-2 | TGTGCCAGCAGCCCGGATTCGGGGGGGCTTACCGGGGAGCTGTTTTTT | CASSPDSGGLTGELFF
TRBD2 | NA | TRBJ2-7 | TRBV2 | TGTGCCAGCAGGGAACTAGCGGGGGGGACTCGCTACGAGCAGTACTTC | CASRELAGGTRYEQYF
NA | few | TRBJ1-1 | TRBV5-4 | TGTGCCAGCAGCTTGGGTTCCTTCGCAGACACTGAAGCTTTCTTT | CASSLGSFADTEAFF
TRBD2 | NA | TRBJ2-7 | TRBV6-2/TRBV6-3 | TGTGCCAGCAGTTACGTAGCGGGTTACGAGCAGTACTTC | CASSYVAGYEQYF
TRBD1 | NA | TRBJ1-3 | TRBV4-3 | TGCGCCAGCAGCCAAGACCCCGACAGACAGGGACTCTCTGGAAACACCATATATTTT | CASSQDPDRQGLSGNTIYF
TRBD2 | NA | TRBJ2-1 | TRBV5-5 | TGTGCCAGCAGCTTATTAGCGGGCTCCCCGGAGCAGTTCTTC | CASSLLAGSPEQFF
TRBD1 | NA | TRBJ1-1 | TRBV27 | TGTGCCAGCAGTTTATACCCCTCGGGACAGGTGAACACTGAAGCTTTCTTT | CASSLYPSGQVNTEAFF
NA | NA | TRBJ2-7 | TRBV6-2/TRBV6-3 | TGTGCCAGCAGTTACCAGGGAGGCCCGGGCGAGCAGTACTTC | CASSYQGGPGEQYF
NA | NA | TRBJ2-1 | TRBV7-6 | TGTGCCAGCAGCTTAGCCGGGGGAGCCTACAATGAGCAGTTCTTC | CASSLAGGAYNEQFF